The present TCR beta chain was sequenced within a study of T cell changes during pregnancy in multiple sclerosis. This table comes from immunoSEQ multiplex PCR, and its TCRdb copy is limited to in-frame clones, with some not included. The repertoire has over 50,000 clones, around 90% of them found once; the top ten carry 1.3% to 1.5%. The CDR3 loop spans 15 amino acids. V was cut by 2 bases and J by 0 bases, with 8 bases left in between. From germline, CDR1 is MNHEY and CDR2 SVGAGI. Sample: peripheral blood, taken in the third trimester of pregnancy. This chain uses TRBV6-5 with TRBJ1-3; D is undetermined. The clonotype originates from a female donor in good health, enrolled as a control in a pregnancy study. In DNA, the CDR3 is TGTGCCAGCAGTTACGATAGAAGCTCTGGAAACACCATATATTTT. This codes for CASSYDRSSGNTIYF.